The clone carrying this T cell receptor beta chain has only one observation. The record originates from a study of stem cell transplantation in POMP-related autoinflammatory disease. Germline V gene lookup returns CDR1 MDHEN and CDR2 SYDVKM. The CDR3 is 15 residues long. V lost 4 bases and J 6 bases, leaving 15 bases between the germline ends. Only in-frame clones appear in the TCRdb table, and some are missing; sequencing was by immunoSEQ multiplex PCR. Here the sample spans about 2,200 clones, over 75% being singletons. The input for sequencing was Tregs from PBMCs, taken after stem cell transplantation. The chain recombines TRBV28 with TRBJ1-4; D ambiguous. The receptor's source is a human patient with POMP-related autoinflammation and immune dysregulation (PRAID). Some of the T cells may derive from the graft donor. CDR3 DNA sequence: TGTGCCAGCAGTTCGCCGGAACCCTCAGATGAAAAACTGTTTTTT. Residues: CASSSPEPSDEKLFF.